This paragraph covers one TCR beta chain sequence. Its target is not known. The data belong to a study of tumour-infiltrating T cells in Burkitt lymphoma. For the study at large: All epidemiological Burkitt lymphoma subtypes were represented in the cohort. Repertoire clonality predicted overall and progression-free survival. Findings and limits, study-wide: Several public clonotypes were shared across many Burkitt lymphoma patients.

Clones were read by immunoSEQ multiplex PCR, and TCRdb kept only the in-frame ones, dropping some. Among approximately 1,600 clones listed, more than 10% were seen once. The receptor was derived from a human donor with Burkitt lymphoma. The sequenced sample consisted of tumor tissue.

The CDR3 here is CASRRTDGDSPLHF. The CDR3 DNA sequence: TGTGCCAGTAGACGGACTGACGGGGATTCACCCCTCCACTTT. This chain connects TRBV19 to TRBJ1-6; D is unresolved. The CDR3 loop spans 14 amino acids. V dropped 6 bases and J dropped 8 bases, with 14 bases sitting between them. The germline CDR1 and CDR2 sequences are LNHDA and SQIVND (reference sequence).